This record looks at one TCR beta chain sequence and its context. Its antigen is unknown. This record belongs to a study of long-term antiretroviral therapy in people with HIV. Turning to the study itself: About a decade before 2015, the earliest samples were taken when ART was typically delayed. General study results and limits: Documentation of ART adherence, viral resistance or therapy changes was absent.

With survey level as its setting, the immunoSEQ assay was v3.0. Sequencing was performed with immunoSEQ multiplex PCR; in TCRdb, only in-frame clones are kept and a portion is missing. The table shows tens of thousands of clones, with 81% occurring only once. There were no participants with HIV treated outside the United States. CDR3 length equals 14 residues. V gave up 3 bases and J gave up 2 bases, with 12 bases separating them. Germline V gene data show CDR1 as GTSNPN and CDR2 as SVGIG (reference sequence). This material consisted of unsorted PBMCs, taken 0.1 years before starting antiretroviral therapy. The source of this sequence is a man between 40 and 49 years old with HIV. This chain connects TRBV30 to TRBJ2-3; D not certain. The CDR3 DNA is TGTGCCTGGAGCGCCGGCTTGTACACAGATACGCAGTATTTT. Protein product: CAWSAGLYTDTQYF.